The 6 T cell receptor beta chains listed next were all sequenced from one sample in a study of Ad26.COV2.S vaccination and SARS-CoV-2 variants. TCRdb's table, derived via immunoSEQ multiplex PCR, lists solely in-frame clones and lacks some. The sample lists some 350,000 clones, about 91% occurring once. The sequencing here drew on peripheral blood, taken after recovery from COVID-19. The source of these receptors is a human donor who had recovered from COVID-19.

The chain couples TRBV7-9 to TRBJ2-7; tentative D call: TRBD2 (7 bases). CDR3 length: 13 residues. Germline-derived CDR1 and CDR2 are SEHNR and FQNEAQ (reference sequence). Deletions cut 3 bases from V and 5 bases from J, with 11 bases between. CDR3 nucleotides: TGTGCCAGCAGCTTTCGGGGGGCCCACGAGCAGTACTTC. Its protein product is CASSFRGAHEQYF.

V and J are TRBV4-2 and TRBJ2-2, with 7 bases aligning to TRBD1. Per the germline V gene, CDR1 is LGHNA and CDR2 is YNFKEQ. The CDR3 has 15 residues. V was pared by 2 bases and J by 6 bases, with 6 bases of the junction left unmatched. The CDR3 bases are TGTGCCAGCAGCCAACCTAACAGGGGTGCCGGGGAGCTGTTTTTT. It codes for CASSQPNRGAGELFF.

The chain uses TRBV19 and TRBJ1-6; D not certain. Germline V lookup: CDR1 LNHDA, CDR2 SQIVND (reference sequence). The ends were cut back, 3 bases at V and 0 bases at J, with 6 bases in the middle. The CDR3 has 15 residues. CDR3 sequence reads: CASSMDGSYNSPLHF. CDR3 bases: TGTGCCAGTAGTATGGACGGCTCCTATAATTCACCCCTCCACTTT.

The CDR3 loop reads CSFRDNYNQPQHF. As DNA, the CDR3 is TGCAGCTTCCGGGACAACTACAATCAGCCCCAGCATTTT. J is TRBJ1-5 and V is TRBV29-1; tentative D call: TRBD1 (6 bases). Per the germline V gene, CDR1 is SQVTM and CDR2 is ANQGSEA. The V end lost 8 bases, the J end lost 3 bases, and 14 bases lay between the germline ends. The CDR3 loop spans 13 amino acids.

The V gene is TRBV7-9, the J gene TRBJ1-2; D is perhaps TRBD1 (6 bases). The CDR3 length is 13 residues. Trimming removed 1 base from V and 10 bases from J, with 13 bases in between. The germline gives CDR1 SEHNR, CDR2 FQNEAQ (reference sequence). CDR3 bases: TGTGCCAGCAGCTTAGGAGGGGGAAATGCCTACACCTTC. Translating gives CASSLGGGNAYTF.

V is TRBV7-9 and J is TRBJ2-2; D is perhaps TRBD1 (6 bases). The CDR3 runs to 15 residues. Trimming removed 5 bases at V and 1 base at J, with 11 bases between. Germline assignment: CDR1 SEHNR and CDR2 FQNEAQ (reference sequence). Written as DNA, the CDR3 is TGTGCCAGCAGCCCCCCGGACAGGAACACCGGGGAGCTGTTTTTT. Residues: CASSPPDRNTGELFF.